These 18 T cell receptor beta chains were all obtained from the same sample, sequenced in a study of cytomegalovirus exposure and HLA in healthy donors. The PCR contained 60 Vbeta and 13 Jbeta primers. Some clones are missing from TCRdb's copy, which holds only in-frame ones; the method was immunoSEQ multiplex PCR. The sample holds 170,000 or so clones, around three quarters seen once. Input material: PBMCs. The receptors originated from a woman between 45 and 65 years old in good health and CMV-seropositive.

The chain employs TRBV12-5 and TRBJ1-1; 9 bases align to TRBD1. CDR3 length: 14 amino acids. Germline CDR1 is LGHNT and CDR2 is FRNRAP. V was clipped by 6 bases and J by 4 bases; unmatched bases: 6. DNA for the CDR3: TGTGCTAGTGGGGGACAGGGAGACTTCACTGAAGCTTTCTTT. It encodes CASGGQGDFTEAFF.

This clone was seen once. The J gene is TRBJ1-1, the V gene TRBV18; D gene uncertain. The germline CDR1 and CDR2 sequences are KGHSH and LQKENI. Between the trimmed V and J ends, which lost 4 bases and 11 bases, there was a span of 11 bases. This CDR3 comprises 11 residues. As DNA, the CDR3 is TGTGCCAGCTCACTAGATTCGGGGGCTTTCTTT. The encoded protein is CASSLDSGAFF.

This clone has just a few counts. The chain has TRBV19 and TRBJ2-2; a possible D gene is TRBD1 (6 bases). CDR3 size: 21 residues. Trimming stripped 0 bases from V and 2 bases from J, with 25 bases between. The V gene's germline CDR1 is LNHDA and CDR2 SQIVND (reference sequence). The CDR3 region has the DNA TGTGCCAGTAGTATAGAGGGGGTGATTATTGAGGGGGACACCAACACCGGGGAGCTGTTTTTT. It codes for CASSIEGVIIEGDTNTGELFF.

The chain employs TRBV30 and TRBJ1-3; 8 positions match TRBD1. V lost 1 base and J lost 4; bases outside the gene matches: 3. The germline V gene encodes CDR1 GTSNPN and CDR2 SVGIG (reference sequence). This CDR3 is 14 amino acids long. The CDR3 DNA sequence: TGTGCCTGGAGTGGGACAGGGACGGGAAACACCATATATTTT. The encoded protein is CAWSGTGTGNTIYF.

Only a few counts were recorded for this clone. The chain is built from TRBV2 and TRBJ2-2; perhaps TRBD1 as D (5 bases). The V gene's germline CDR1 is SNHLY and CDR2 FYNNEI. V was trimmed by 7 bases and J by 3 bases, leaving 12 bases between them. The length of the CDR3 is 14 residues. The CDR3 reads CASIRDKDTGELFF. The CDR3 DNA reads as TGTGCCAGCATCAGGGATAAGGACACCGGGGAGCTGTTTTTT.

J is TRBJ1-1 and V is TRBV7-9; D not resolved. Germline V CDR1 and CDR2: SEHNR, FQNEAQ (reference sequence). The CDR3 has 15 amino acids. Trimming removed 2 bases from V and 0 bases from J, with 10 bases in between. The CDR3 DNA is TGTGCCAGCAGCTTAAGTAACGGGATGAACACTGAAGCTTTCTTT. Translation gives CASSLSNGMNTEAFF.

This chain's CDR3 is CASSWRSSGNTIYF. CDR3 sequence (DNA): TGTGCCAGTAGTTGGAGGAGCTCTGGAAACACCATATATTTT. The rearrangement links TRBV19 to TRBJ1-3; D unclear. The CDR3 has 14 amino acids. Germline V gene data show CDR1 as LNHDA and CDR2 as SQIVND (reference sequence). Trimming removed 5 bases from V and 0 bases from J, with 8 bases in between.

The chain is built from TRBV28 and TRBJ1-1; 8 nucleotides line up with TRBD1. The junction had 4 bases not matched to a gene; V was cut back by 4 bases and J by 3 bases. There are 14 residues in the CDR3. Germline values: CDR1 MDHEN, CDR2 SYDVKM. The CDR3 DNA reads as TGTGCCAGCAGTTCAGGGGGCACGGACACTGAAGCTTTCTTT. Translation: CASSSGGTDTEAFF.

The J gene is TRBJ2-7, the V gene TRBV4-3; no definite D call. From germline, CDR1 is LGHNA and CDR2 YSLEER. V was cut by 1 base and J by 3 bases, with 7 bases left in between. The CDR3 is made up of 13 amino acids. This CDR3 is CASSQAQSYEQYF. CDR3 DNA: TGCGCCAGCAGCCAAGCACAAAGCTACGAGCAGTACTTC.

The chain uses TRBV4-3 and TRBJ2-7, with TRBD2 matching over 13 bases. The germline V gene has CDR1 LGHNA and CDR2 YSLEER. Trimming at V came to 4 bases and at J to 5 bases, leaving 5 bases not matched to a gene. The CDR3 totals 15 residues. CDR3 nucleotides: TGCGCCAGCAGCCTGACTAGCGGGGGGAACAACGAGCAGTACTTC. Protein sequence: CASSLTSGGNNEQYF.

The chain uses TRBV7-2 and TRBJ1-6; 7 nucleotides line up with TRBD1. J lost 4 bases, V lost 5 bases, and 2 bases had no gene match. This CDR3 has 14 amino acids. The germline CDR1 and CDR2 sequences are SGHTA and FQGNSA. CDR3 sequence: CASSLTGYNSPLHF. For the CDR3, the DNA is TGTGCCAGCAGCCTGACAGGGTATAATTCACCCCTCCACTTT.

The chain is built from TRBV27 and TRBJ2-1, with 10 bases aligning to TRBD1. This CDR3 contains 16 residues. Germline V gene sequence: CDR1 MNHEY, CDR2 SMNVEV (reference sequence). J gave up 4 bases and V 6 bases, and 9 bases lay outside the gene matches. CDR3 sequence: CASSVTGTGVYNEQFF. The CDR3 DNA is TGTGCCAGCAGCGTAACCGGGACAGGGGTATACAATGAGCAGTTCTTC.

The rearrangement links TRBV5-4 to TRBJ2-7; a possible D gene is TRBD1 (6 bases). Germline V gives CDR1 SGHNT, CDR2 YYREEE (reference sequence). Deletions cut 4 bases from V and 4 bases from J, with 12 bases between. This CDR3 comprises 13 residues. The CDR3 DNA reads as TGTGCCAGCAGCACACTCAGGGGATACGAGCAGTACTTC. This codes for CASSTLRGYEQYF.

This clone was detected only a few times. The CDR3: CASSQDPGTEPYLLYGYTF. CDR3 bases: TGCGCCAGCAGCCAAGATCCCGGGACAGAACCTTATTTGCTTTATGGCTACACCTTC. This chain links TRBV4-1 with TRBJ1-2, with 7 bases lining up with TRBD1. The CDR3 length is 19 residues. Germline V gene lookup returns CDR1 MGHRA and CDR2 YSYEKL. J was trimmed by 5 bases and V by 0 bases; bases with no gene match: 18.

CDR3 amino acids: CASSLGEGIQYF. The CDR3 DNA sequence: TGTGCCAGCAGCTTAGGGGAGGGTATTCAGTACTTC. The chain carries TRBV11-2 and TRBJ2-4; 7 bases are shared with TRBD2. Per germline, CDR1 SGHAT and CDR2 FQNNGV. Trimming cost V 1 base and J 10 bases; bases outside gene matches: 1. This CDR3 contains 12 residues.

The chain links TRBV2 to TRBJ2-3; TRBD1 is a possible D gene (6 bases). Germline lookup yields CDR1 SNHLY and CDR2 FYNNEI. V was cut by 6 bases and J by 0 bases, with 10 bases left in between. The CDR3 covers 14 residues. The CDR3 loop reads CASRPGHSTDTQYF. DNA for the CDR3: TGTGCCAGCAGGCCGGGACACAGCACAGATACGCAGTATTTT.

The chain is built from TRBV5-4 and TRBJ1-6, with 7 bases matching TRBD1. The germline V gene encodes CDR1 SGHNT and CDR2 YYREEE (reference sequence). After removal of 7 bases from V and 13 bases from J, the junction contained 17 bases not matched to a gene. This CDR3 has 15 residues. The DNA of the CDR3 is TGTGCCAGCTCCCGAAAGCAGGGGACAGCCACCCCCCTCCACTTT. Residues: CASSRKQGTATPLHF. The full variable domain, with the rest looked up from reference TRBV5-4 and TRBJ1-6, is ETGVTQSPTHLIKTRGQQVTLRCSSQSGHNTVSWYQQALGQGPQFIFQYYREEENGRGNFPPRFSGLQFPNYSSELNVNALELDDSALYLCASSRKQGTATPLHFGNGTRLTVT.

The genes are TRBV5-1 and TRBJ1-2, with D tentatively TRBD1 (5 bases). From germline, CDR1 is SGHRS and CDR2 YFSETQ. The CDR3 totals 18 residues. The germline V and J ends were trimmed by 1 base and 1 base, with 20 bases remaining between them. The CDR3 here is CASSLSYGFETVNYGYTF. Written as DNA, the CDR3 is TGCGCCAGCAGCTTGAGCTACGGGTTTGAGACAGTTAACTATGGCTACACCTTC.